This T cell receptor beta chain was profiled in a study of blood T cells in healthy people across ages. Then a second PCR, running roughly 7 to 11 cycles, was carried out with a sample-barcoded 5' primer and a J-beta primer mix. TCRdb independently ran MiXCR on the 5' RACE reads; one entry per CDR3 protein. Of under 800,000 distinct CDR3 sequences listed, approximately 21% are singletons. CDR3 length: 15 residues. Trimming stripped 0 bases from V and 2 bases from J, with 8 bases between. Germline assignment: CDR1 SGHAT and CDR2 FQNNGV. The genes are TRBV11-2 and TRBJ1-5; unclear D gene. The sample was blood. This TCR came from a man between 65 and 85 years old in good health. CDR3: CASSLDSGRNQPQHF. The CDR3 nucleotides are TGTGCCAGCAGCTTAGACTCCGGGCGCAATCAGCCCCAGCATTTT.